These 27 T cell receptor beta chains were all obtained from the same sample, sequenced in a study of blood T cell repertoires in COVID-19. TCRdb's copy holds only in-frame clones and misses some; the assay was immunoSEQ multiplex PCR. The top ten hold roughly 18% of the sample, which has 90,000 to 100,000 clones, roughly 85% seen once. Sequencing input: peripheral blood. The source of these receptors is a woman aged 60-70 years with COVID-19, enrolled during active disease.

This sequence joins TRBV18 and TRBJ2-7, with D perhaps matching TRBD2 (5 bases). The germline V gene has CDR1 KGHSH and CDR2 LQKENI. This CDR3 comprises 16 residues. V shed 2 bases and J shed 5 bases, with 19 bases lying between them. CDR3 residues: CASSPSEGSVGNEQYF. The CDR3 nucleotides read TGTGCCAGCTCACCAAGTGAGGGCTCTGTCGGGAACGAGCAGTACTTC.

The rearrangement links TRBV6-2 or TRBV6-3 to TRBJ2-3; 10 bases line up with TRBD1. Germline V gives CDR1 MNHEY, CDR2 SVGEGT. The ends lost 5 bases at V and 6 bases at J; junction bases unmatched: 2. CDR3 length: 13 amino acids. The CDR3 sequence is CASSGQGVDTQYF. For the CDR3, the DNA is TGTGCCAGCAGTGGACAGGGGGTTGATACGCAGTATTTT.

This chain connects TRBV5-8 to TRBJ1-2; no firm D call. From germline, CDR1 is SGHTS and CDR2 YDEGEE. The CDR3 contains 11 residues. Trimming stripped 5 bases from V and 2 bases from J, with 4 bases between. This chain's CDR3 is CASSSNYGYTF. The CDR3 DNA reads TGTGCCAGCAGTTCGAACTATGGCTACACCTTC.

The CDR3 nucleotides are TGCGCCAGCAGCCTTGGACTAGCGGGCCCCCAAGAGACCCAGTACTTC. Protein product: CASSLGLAGPQETQYF. This chain connects TRBV4-1 to TRBJ2-5, with 11 bases matching TRBD2. V trimming: 4 bases; J trimming: 1 base; junction bases outside the gene matches: 5. Germline V gene sequence: CDR1 MGHRA, CDR2 YSYEKL. The length of the CDR3 is 16 residues.

The chain employs TRBV10-3 and TRBJ1-1, with 8 nucleotides matching TRBD1. This CDR3 is 15 amino acids long. After removal of 3 bases from V and 7 bases from J, the junction contained 10 bases not matched to a gene. In germline, CDR1 is ENHRY, CDR2 SYGVKD. The CDR3: CAISDSSTGTGEAFF. The CDR3 coding sequence is TGTGCCATCAGTGACTCCTCAACCGGGACAGGTGAAGCTTTCTTT.

The chain uses TRBV6-5 and TRBJ2-4; tentative D call: TRBD2 (5 bases). Trimming removed 0 bases at V and 6 bases at J, with 6 bases between. Germline V gives CDR1 MNHEY, CDR2 SVGAGI. There are 13 residues in the CDR3. CDR3: CASSYSGRNIQYF. The CDR3, as DNA: TGTGCCAGCAGTTACTCGGGGAGAAACATTCAGTACTTC.

J is TRBJ2-7 and V is TRBV28; tentative D call: TRBD1 (5 bases). This CDR3 contains 14 residues. Trimming left V 6 bases short and J 7 bases short, with 19 bases between. Germline CDR1 is MDHEN and CDR2 is SYDVKM. CDR3 loop: CASSKPSKGEEQYF. The CDR3 DNA reads TGTGCCAGCAGCAAACCATCAAAAGGGGAAGAGCAGTACTTC. The full variable domain, with the rest looked up from reference TRBV28 and TRBJ2-7, is DVKVTQSSRYLVKRTGEKVFLECVQDMDHENMFWYRQDPGLGLRLIYFSYDVKMKEKGDIPEGYSVSREKKERFSLILESASTNQTSMYLCASSKPSKGEEQYFGPGTRLTVT.

This sequence joins TRBV3-1 (or the pseudogene TRBV3-2) and TRBJ2-3, with 7 bases identical to TRBD2. CDR3 length: 14 residues. The J segment lost 1 base and the V segment lost 4 bases, leaving 2 bases of the junction unmatched. Germline CDR1 is LGHDT and CDR2 is YNNKEL (reference sequence). The CDR3 loop reads CASSLTSGTDTQYF. The DNA for the CDR3 is TGTGCCAGCAGCCTAACTAGCGGCACAGATACGCAGTATTTT.

This clone was seen just once. V is TRBV6-5 and J is TRBJ1-3; D possibly corresponds to TRBD1 (5 bases). Trimming cost V 7 bases and J 4 bases, with 11 bases left between them. The CDR3 runs 13 residues. CDR1 and CDR2 (germline): MNHEY, SVGAGI. The chain's CDR3 is CASIQGGGNTIYF. CDR3 bases: TGTGCCAGCATCCAGGGCGGAGGAAACACCATATATTTT.

This clone occurred a few times. The chain has TRBV5-1 and TRBJ1-4; no clear D gene. The CDR3 sequence is 14 residues long. Trimming pared 3 bases from V and 10 bases from J, leaving 16 bases between. Germline values: CDR1 SGHRS, CDR2 YFSETQ. CDR3 region: CASSWALGMGKLFF. The CDR3 nucleotides are TGCGCCAGCAGCTGGGCTCTCGGCATGGGAAAACTGTTTTTT.

V usage is TRBV12-3 or TRBV12-4 and J usage is TRBJ1-2; 8 bases align to TRBD1. V lost 3 bases to trimming and J lost 8 bases; unmatched junction nucleotides: 5. The CDR3 runs to 13 residues. In DNA, the CDR3 is TGTGCCAGCAGTTTCCGGACAGGGCGCGGCTACACCTTC. It yields the protein CASSFRTGRGYTF.

The gene calls are TRBV4-3 and TRBJ1-1, with D perhaps TRBD1 (6 bases). CDR1 and CDR2 from the germline V gene are LGHNA and YSLEER. The V end lost 0 bases, the J end lost 3 bases, and 8 bases lay between the germline ends. CDR3 length: 14 amino acids. The CDR3 reads CASSQDRGYTEAFF. The CDR3 DNA reads TGCGCCAGCAGCCAAGATAGGGGGTACACTGAAGCTTTCTTT.

The chain joins TRBV19 to TRBJ1-5; D is perhaps TRBD1 (6 bases). Trimming stripped 5 bases from V and 9 bases from J, with 14 bases between. Germline CDR1 LNHDA, CDR2 SQIVND (reference sequence). The length of the CDR3 is 13 residues. The CDR3 here is CASSQQGPGPQHF. In DNA form, the CDR3 reads TGTGCCAGTAGTCAACAGGGACCTGGGCCCCAGCATTTT.

About this clone itself: One end of the junction is discordant with germline, which a read error may explain. Other DNA sequences in the same sample also yield this CDR3. This chain connects TRBV10-1 to TRBJ1-2; no definite D call. This CDR3 is built from 14 residues. Germline V gene data show CDR1 as WNHNN and CDR2 as SYGVQD (reference sequence). DNA of the CDR3: TGCGCCAGTAGTGGCCCTAGTGGGAACTATGGCTACACCTTC. It translates to CASSGPSGNYGYTF.

The CDR3 sequence is CAISRVGTEAFF. For the CDR3, the DNA is TGTGCCATCTCGAGGGTAGGCACTGAAGCTTTCTTT. The chain recombines TRBV5-4 with TRBJ1-1; no definite D call. V was cut by 9 bases and J by 4 bases, with 13 bases left in between. CDR3 length equals 12 residues. Germline V gives CDR1 SGHNT, CDR2 YYREEE (reference sequence).

The chain uses TRBV27 and TRBJ2-7; a weak D match, TRBD1 (6 bases). The CDR3 is 13 amino acids. Germline CDR1 reads MNHEY; CDR2 reads SMNVEV (reference sequence). Trimming cost V 2 bases and J 2 bases, with 7 bases left between them. The CDR3 here is CASSLQGPYEQYF. The CDR3 DNA reads as TGTGCCAGCAGTTTACAGGGGCCCTACGAGCAGTACTTC.

The chain is built from TRBV3-1 (or the pseudogene TRBV3-2) and TRBJ1-4, with 8 bases matching TRBD1. The CDR3 has 14 amino acids. Germline loops: CDR1 LGHDT, CDR2 YNNKEL (reference sequence). The V gene end was trimmed by 7 bases and the J gene end by 10 bases; junction bases not matched to a gene: 11. In nucleotides, the CDR3 is TGTGCCAGCACTCCAGGGACAGGTATCGGAAAACTGTTTTTT. The encoded protein is CASTPGTGIGKLFF.

The chain employs TRBV19 and TRBJ1-2, with 7 positions matching TRBD1. CDR1 and CDR2 (germline): LNHDA, SQIVND (reference sequence). The CDR3 loop spans 14 amino acids. V was clipped by 6 bases and J by 2 bases; unmatched bases: 6. The CDR3 is CASRNRDRNYGYTF. In DNA, the CDR3 is TGTGCCAGTAGAAATAGGGACAGAAACTATGGCTACACCTTC.

The V gene is TRBV28, the J gene TRBJ1-1; 7 bases are a match to TRBD1. The CDR3 length is 15 residues. V dropped 5 bases and J dropped 0; count of bases not matched to a gene: 6. Germline V gives CDR1 MDHEN, CDR2 SYDVKM. In DNA, the CDR3 is TGTGCCAGCAGTACCGGGGACAGCATGAACACTGAAGCTTTCTTT. It codes for CASSTGDSMNTEAFF.

The V call is TRBV7-2, the J call TRBJ1-6, with 9 bases identical to TRBD1. The CDR3 is made up of 17 amino acids. Losses at the gene ends were 3 bases for V and 10 bases for J; bases not matched to a gene: 13. Germline lookup yields CDR1 SGHTA and CDR2 FQGNSA. The CDR3 DNA sequence: TGTGCCAGCAGCTTCCGTGCACAGGGGGCGCCCGGCTCACCCCTCCACTTT. Its translation is CASSFRAQGAPGSPLHF.

The V and J genes are TRBV19 and TRBJ1-3, with D possibly TRBD1 on 5 matching bases. The V gene lost 4 bases and the J gene lost 0 bases, with 13 bases spanning the gap. This CDR3 has 16 amino acids. CDR1 and CDR2 (germline): LNHDA, SQIVND (reference sequence). DNA of the CDR3: TGTGCCAGTAGTACGGAGGGGTTCTTCTCTGGAAACACCATATATTTT. Its translation: CASSTEGFFSGNTIYF.

V usage is TRBV5-1 and J usage is TRBJ2-7; D not certain. Germline assignment: CDR1 SGHRS and CDR2 YFSETQ. The ends were cut back, 1 base at V and 3 bases at J, with 11 bases in the middle. The CDR3 extends over 14 amino acids. CDR3 nucleotide sequence: TGCGCCAGCAGCTTGTTGGCGACAAACTACGAGCAGTACTTC. Translating gives CASSLLATNYEQYF.

The rearrangement joins TRBV2 to TRBJ2-7; the D gene is possibly TRBD2 (6 bases). The V end lost 3 bases, the J end lost 2 bases, and 14 bases lay between the germline ends. Germline values: CDR1 SNHLY, CDR2 FYNNEI. The CDR3 has 15 residues. The CDR3 sequence is CASSDVGGTAYEQYF. The CDR3 DNA sequence: TGTGCCAGCAGTGATGTGGGAGGTACAGCCTACGAGCAGTACTTC.

The J gene is TRBJ2-7, the V gene TRBV4-1, with D possibly being TRBD1 (5 bases). Germline CDR1 MGHRA, CDR2 YSYEKL. V lost 4 bases, J lost 7 bases, and 17 bases lay in between. The CDR3 runs 14 residues. The CDR3 coding sequence is TGCGCCAGCAGCCCGTCGTTAGGGGCGAGGGAGCAGTACTTC. This codes for CASSPSLGAREQYF.

The sample holds a few counts of this clone. This chain uses TRBV11-2 with TRBJ1-4; TRBD1 might be the D (6 bases). Trimming pared 1 base from V and 5 bases from J, leaving 14 bases between. The CDR3 consists of 16 residues. Germline V gene sequence: CDR1 SGHAT, CDR2 FQNNGV. CDR3 amino acids: CASSLGGVGTNEKLFF. CDR3 sequence (DNA): TGTGCCAGCAGCTTAGGAGGGGTCGGGACAAATGAAAAACTGTTTTTT.

The rearrangement uses TRBV27 and TRBJ2-7, with a weak D call TRBD1 (5 bases). The CDR3 has 14 residues. Germline V gene data show CDR1 as MNHEY and CDR2 as SMNVEV (reference sequence). V lost 0 bases to trimming and J lost 3 bases, with 9 bases between them. The CDR3 DNA reads TGTGCCAGCAGTTTATCCAGTAGGGGCTACGAGCAGTACTTC. It is translated as CASSLSSRGYEQYF.

A remark on this clone: The same CDR3 also results from other DNA sequences found in this sample. The chain is built from TRBV28 and TRBJ2-7; D remains unclear. The CDR3 length is 12 residues. From germline, CDR1 is MDHEN and CDR2 SYDVKM. V shed 1 base and J shed 3 bases, with 4 bases lying between them. The CDR3 nucleotides are TGTGCCAGCAGTTTATCCGGCTACGAGCAGTACTTC. This gives the protein CASSLSGYEQYF.